This T cell receptor beta chain was identified during a study of cytomegalovirus exposure and HLA in healthy donors. In the PCR, 60 Vbeta and 13 Jbeta primers were used. The protocol was immunoSEQ multiplex PCR, while the TCRdb copy is restricted to in-frame clones and leaves out a portion. Counted here are over 150,000 clones, approximately 74% occurring once; the ten biggest clones make up 2.8%. The CDR3 runs to 15 residues. CDR1 and CDR2 from the germline V gene are MNHNS and SASEGT. After removal of 3 bases from V and 4 bases from J, the junction contained 3 bases not matched to a gene. This clone has a handful of counts.

This sequence joins TRBV6-1 and TRBJ2-3, with 11 bases matching TRBD2. The material sequenced was PBMCs. The sequence derives from a man aged 18 to 30 in good health and CMV-seronegative. CDR3 amino acids: CASSDLAGGADTQYF. The CDR3 DNA is TGTGCCAGCAGTGACTTAGCGGGGGGGGCAGATACGCAGTATTTT.